The 32 T cell receptor beta chains given below trace back to one sample, sequenced in a study of spatial heterogeneity in lung cancer. Time point described: blood at routine non-recurrence follow-up after resection. TCRdb reanalysed the 5' RACE reads using MiXCR and keeps one entry per CDR3 protein. The data contain roughly 4,000 distinct CDR3 sequences, 20% to 30% of them singletons. The sample consisted of PBMCs, taken at follow-up. All receptors come from a male donor with early-stage non-small cell lung cancer.

This clonotype was observed a handful of times. The chain couples TRBV4-1 to TRBJ2-3; TRBD2 is a possible D gene (5 bases). There are 16 residues in the CDR3. CDR1 is MGHRA, CDR2 YSYEKL, per germline. Deletions cut 5 bases from V and 3 bases from J, with 18 bases between. Written as DNA, the CDR3 is TGCGCCAGCAGCGGAGGACTGGGCTGGGGAACAGATACGCAGTATTTT. Translated: CASSGGLGWGTDTQYF.

By sample share, this clonotype is medium-sized (0.01 to 0.1%). This chain links TRBV9 with TRBJ2-2; 13 nucleotides line up with TRBD2. V was pared by 0 bases and J by 3 bases, with 14 bases of the junction left unmatched. The CDR3 sequence is 21 residues long. The germline gives CDR1 SGDLS, CDR2 YYNGEE. CDR3 region: CASSVEATGLAGDRDTGELFF. In DNA form, the CDR3 reads TGTGCCAGCAGCGTAGAAGCGACCGGACTAGCGGGGGACCGGGACACCGGGGAGCTGTTTTTT.

The V gene is TRBV7-3, the J gene TRBJ1-1; D is undetermined. CDR1 and CDR2 (germline): SGHTA, FQGTGA. Trimming shortened V by 2 bases and J by 2 bases, and 6 bases separated the two germline ends. This CDR3 is 13 amino acids long. Written as DNA, the CDR3 is TGTGCCAGCAGCTTATATATTAACACTGAAGCTTTCTTT. It specifies CASSLYINTEAFF.

The V call is TRBV10-1, the J call TRBJ2-1, with 9 bases that match TRBD2. The J segment lost 8 bases and the V segment lost 0 bases, leaving 8 bases of the junction unmatched. Germline lookup yields CDR1 WNHNN and CDR2 SYGVQD (reference sequence). The CDR3 runs 16 residues. The CDR3 DNA reads as TGCGCCAGCAGTGAGTCGAGGAGCGGGAGGCCCCATGAGCAGTTCTTC. It translates to CASSESRSGRPHEQFF.

By share of the sample, this clonotype is medium-sized. V usage is TRBV2 and J usage is TRBJ2-1; D might be TRBD2 (5 bases). The V end lost 4 bases, the J end lost 7 bases, and 17 bases lay between the germline ends. CDR3 length: 15 amino acids. CDR1 is SNHLY, CDR2 FYNNEI, per germline. The CDR3 coding sequence is TGTGCCAGCAGTGGTGGGTGGCGGGTCGAGAATGAGCAGTTCTTC. The encoded protein is CASSGGWRVENEQFF. Using reference TRBV2 and TRBJ2-1 for the parts outside the CDR3, the full variable domain is EPEVTQTPSHQVTQMGQEVILRCVPISNHLYFYWYRQILGQKVEFLVSFYNNEISEKSEIFDDQFSVERPDGSNFTLKIRSTKLEDSAMYFCASSGGWRVENEQFFGPGTRLTVL.

The rearrangement links TRBV7-2 to TRBJ2-3; TRBD2 agrees at 7 bases. V dropped 6 bases and J dropped 4; count of bases not matched to a gene: 10. The CDR3 length is 15 residues. Germline-derived CDR1 and CDR2 are SGHTA and FQGNSA. CDR3 residues: CASSGREGRADTQYF. The CDR3 DNA reads as TGTGCCAGCAGTGGAAGGGAGGGCCGCGCAGATACGCAGTATTTT.

The genes are TRBV11-1 and TRBJ2-1; TRBD2 agrees at 8 bases. The germline CDR1 and CDR2 sequences are SGHAT and FQDESV (reference sequence). CDR3 length equals 14 residues. Trimming cost V 0 bases and J 6 bases; bases outside gene matches: 1. CDR3 in amino acids: CASSLAGTSNEQFF. The CDR3 nucleotides read TGTGCCAGCAGCTTAGCTGGGACTAGCAATGAGCAGTTCTTC. Full variable domain (remainder filled in from reference TRBV11-1 and TRBJ2-1): EAEVAQSPRYKITEKSQAVAFWCDPISGHATLYWYRQILGQGPELLVQFQDESVVDDSQLPKDRFSAERLKGVDSTLKIQPAELGDSAMYLCASSLAGTSNEQFFGPGTRLTVL.

The chain links TRBV7-9 to TRBJ1-4; D ambiguous. The CDR3 spans 14 residues. Per the germline V gene, CDR1 is SEHNR and CDR2 is FQNEAQ (reference sequence). The germline V and J ends were trimmed by 5 bases and 4 bases, with 11 bases remaining between them. CDR3 in amino acids: CASSPGSLNEKLFF. CDR3 nucleotides: TGTGCCAGCAGCCCGGGTAGCCTTAATGAAAAACTGTTTTTT.

This clonotype came up once. V gene TRBV10-3 combines with J gene TRBJ1-6; no clear D. Germline loops: CDR1 ENHRY, CDR2 SYGVKD. With 2 bases removed from V and 11 bases from J, the gap between germline ends came to 4 bases. The CDR3 runs 11 residues. The CDR3 coding sequence is TGTGCCATCAGTGAGGGTGCACCCCTCCACTTT. It translates to CAISEGAPLHF.

Judged by abundance, this clonotype is medium-sized. The chain links TRBV28 to TRBJ1-1; D is undetermined. V gave up 3 bases and J gave up 5 bases, with 7 bases separating them. CDR1 is MDHEN and CDR2 is SYDVKM in the germline V gene. CDR3 length: 12 residues. CDR3: CASSFEVTEAFF. DNA of the CDR3: TGTGCCAGCAGTTTTGAGGTAACTGAAGCTTTCTTT.

This clonotype was seen more than once but under ten times. The chain combines TRBV7-3 with TRBJ2-5; 7 nucleotides align to TRBD1. The trim removed 0 bases at V and 5 bases at J, leaving 3 bases unmatched. The CDR3 is 14 residues long. CDR1 and CDR2 (germline): SGHTA, FQGTGA. CDR3 DNA sequence: TGTGCCAGCAGCTTAACGGGACAGCCGGAGACCCAGTACTTC. Protein sequence: CASSLTGQPETQYF.

V and J are TRBV27 and TRBJ2-2; 9 bases align to TRBD2. The CDR3 length is 17 residues. CDR1 and CDR2 (germline): MNHEY, SMNVEV (reference sequence). The junction had 5 bases not matched to a gene; V was cut back by 3 bases and J by 0 bases. CDR3 DNA: TGTGCCAGCAGTTTTGGGACTAGCACATCGAACACCGGGGAGCTGTTTTTT. It encodes CASSFGTSTSNTGELFF.

This clonotype occurred once. The J gene is TRBJ2-7, the V gene TRBV19, with D possibly being TRBD2 (5 bases). V was pared by 3 bases and J by 9 bases, with 15 bases between. This CDR3 is 13 amino acids long. Germline V gene lookup returns CDR1 LNHDA and CDR2 SQIVND (reference sequence). The CDR3 DNA sequence: TGTGCCAGTAGTATCTCGACTATTTTCGGGCAGTACTTC. It codes for CASSISTIFGQYF.

The table lists this clonotype with a few counts. The chain uses TRBV9 and TRBJ2-3; 11 bases are shared with TRBD2. Germline-derived CDR1 and CDR2 are SGDLS and YYNGEE. The CDR3 runs 15 residues. The V segment lost 3 bases and the J segment 2 bases; nucleotides outside the gene matches: 2. DNA for the CDR3: TGTGCCAGCAGCGCGACTAGCGGGAACACAGATACGCAGTATTTT. Translated, it gives CASSATSGNTDTQYF.

This clonotype was counted between two and nine times. The chain has TRBV28 and TRBJ2-3, with D unresolved. V gave up 2 bases and J gave up 8 bases, with 20 bases separating them. Germline values: CDR1 MDHEN, CDR2 SYDVKM. This CDR3 region has 16 residues. This chain's CDR3 is CASSLGPQWVGGTQYF. The CDR3 DNA reads as TGTGCCAGCAGTTTAGGCCCCCAATGGGTGGGCGGTACGCAGTATTTT.

About this clonotype itself: An end of the junction differs from the germline gene, which may be a read error. The chain links TRBV24-1 to TRBJ2-2, with D possibly being TRBD1 (7 bases). Germline loops: CDR1 KGHDR, CDR2 SFDVKD. The CDR3 runs to 18 residues. The CDR3 loop is CATSGNYRTGANTGGLFF. The CDR3 DNA reads as TGTGCCACCAGTGGCAACTATCGGACAGGCGCGAACACCGGGGGGCTGTTTTTT.

The chain has TRBV6-1 and TRBJ2-7; no clear D gene. The CDR3 contains 14 residues. The V end was cut by 2 bases, the J end by 5 bases, with 13 bases between. CDR1 and CDR2 (germline): MNHNS, SASEGT. CDR3 coding DNA: TGTGCCAGCAGTGAAAAGGGCCTTTCAGACGAGCAGTACTTC. This gives the protein CASSEKGLSDEQYF.

This clonotype is termed medium-sized. The CDR3 nucleotides are TGCAGTGCCCCCCCCAGACTAGCGGGAGGGGGGGCCCAGTACTTC. Residues: CSAPPRLAGGGAQYF. The chain couples TRBV20-1 to TRBJ2-5; 14 bases match TRBD2. From germline, CDR1 is DFQATT and CDR2 SNEGSKA (reference sequence). This CDR3 comprises 15 residues. V was pared by 6 bases and J by 9 bases, with 12 bases of the junction left unmatched.

This clonotype came up a few times. The chain uses TRBV20-1 and TRBJ2-2; 9 nucleotides agree with TRBD1. CDR3 size: 13 residues. Germline V gene data show CDR1 as DFQATT and CDR2 as SNEGSKA (reference sequence). V lost 6 bases and J lost 3; bases outside the gene matches: 2. This CDR3 reads CSARTGDTGELFF. The DNA of the CDR3 is TGCAGTGCCCGGACAGGGGACACCGGGGAGCTGTTTTTT.

Relative to its sample, this clonotype is medium-sized. The chain joins TRBV28 to TRBJ2-7; tentatively, D is TRBD1 or TRBD2 (5 bases each). This CDR3 has 13 amino acids. From germline, CDR1 is MDHEN and CDR2 SYDVKM. V was clipped by 4 bases and J by 1 base, with 8 bases between them. The CDR3 loop reads CASSYGGSYEQYF. In nucleotides, the CDR3 is TGTGCCAGCAGTTATGGGGGTTCCTACGAGCAGTACTTC.

This clonotype has more than one count but fewer than ten. This chain links TRBV10-1 with TRBJ2-1, with a possible D match to TRBD2 (6 bases). The germline V and J ends were trimmed by 8 bases and 6 bases, with 11 bases remaining between them. The CDR3 covers 12 residues. Germline V gene sequence: CDR1 WNHNN, CDR2 SYGVQD (reference sequence). The CDR3 sequence is CASRGGLNEQFF. CDR3 nucleotide sequence: TGCGCCAGCCGGGGAGGTCTCAATGAGCAGTTCTTC.

This rearrangement joins TRBV7-2 to TRBJ2-3; tentatively, D is TRBD1 (5 bases). V was cut by 0 bases and J by 1 base, with 14 bases left in between. CDR3 size: 17 residues. In germline, CDR1 is SGHTA, CDR2 FQGNSA. The CDR3 sequence is CASSLAPGGAGTDTQYF. In nucleotides, the CDR3 is TGTGCCAGCAGCTTAGCGCCAGGTGGGGCCGGCACAGATACGCAGTATTTT.

The chain couples TRBV7-9 to TRBJ2-3; D is possibly TRBD2 (5 bases). Trimming took off 5 bases at V and 4 bases at J, with 10 bases between the two ends. The CDR3 is 13 amino acids. Per germline, CDR1 SEHNR and CDR2 FQNEAQ (reference sequence). For the CDR3, the DNA is TGTGCCAGCAGCCCGAGAGGGCCAGATACGCAGTATTTT. Translating gives CASSPRGPDTQYF.

By sample share, this clonotype is large. V gene TRBV19 combines with J gene TRBJ1-5; D might be TRBD1 (5 bases). The CDR3 is 14 amino acids. In germline, CDR1 is LNHDA, CDR2 SQIVND (reference sequence). The germline V and J ends were trimmed by 10 bases and 0 bases, with 13 bases remaining between them. The DNA for the CDR3 is TGTGCCACTTCCATGGGGGATAGCAATCAGCCCCAGCATTTT. This gives the protein CATSMGDSNQPQHF.

This chain links TRBV29-1 with TRBJ2-7; D call uncertain. V was shortened by 1 base and J by 3 bases, with 10 bases between the two germline ends. The CDR3 loop spans 13 amino acids. The germline V gene encodes CDR1 SQVTM and CDR2 ANQGSEA. CDR3: CSVEGGGGYEQYF. The CDR3 DNA sequence: TGCAGCGTTGAAGGAGGTGGCGGCTACGAGCAGTACTTC.

The sample holds a few counts of this clonotype. The chain joins TRBV24-1 to TRBJ2-1; 14 bases match TRBD2. In germline, CDR1 is KGHDR, CDR2 SFDVKD. The CDR3 consists of 18 residues. Trimming took 4 bases from V and 2 from J; bases not matched to a gene: 6. CDR3 sequence reads: CATSEDPGLAGAYNEQFF. CDR3 nucleotide sequence: TGTGCCACCAGTGAGGACCCGGGACTAGCGGGAGCCTACAATGAGCAGTTCTTC.

V gene TRBV7-9 combines with J gene TRBJ2-3; no clear D gene. V was cut by 4 bases and J by 5 bases, with 16 bases left in between. Germline CDR1 SEHNR, CDR2 FQNEAQ (reference sequence). CDR3 size: 15 residues. CDR3 loop: CASSYPRRLGDTQYF. Here the CDR3 DNA reads TGTGCCAGCAGCTACCCTCGTCGGCTGGGAGATACGCAGTATTTT. Full variable domain (missing parts from reference TRBV7-9 and TRBJ2-3): DTGVSQNPRHKITKRGQNVTFRCDPISEHNRLYWYRQTLGQGPEFLTYFQNEAQLEKSRLLSDRFSAERPKGSFSTLEIQRTEQGDSAMYLCASSYPRRLGDTQYFGPGTRLTVL.

The chain uses TRBV6-9 and TRBJ2-3; 8 bases are a match to TRBD2. The CDR3 is made up of 15 amino acids. Germline values: CDR1 MNHGY, CDR2 SVAAGI. Trimming at V came to 4 bases and at J to 5 bases, leaving 8 bases not matched to a gene. This CDR3 is CASSSPPGGQDTQYF. CDR3 coding DNA: TGTGCCAGCAGTTCACCTCCGGGGGGGCAAGATACGCAGTATTTT.

This clonotype ranks as medium-sized. V gene TRBV7-9 combines with J gene TRBJ1-4, with D perhaps TRBD1 (5 bases). Germline V lookup: CDR1 SEHNR, CDR2 FQNEAQ (reference sequence). With 1 base removed from V and 9 bases from J, the gap between germline ends came to 6 bases. This CDR3 contains 12 residues. CDR3 protein: CASSLVGQKLFF. The CDR3 DNA sequence: TGTGCCAGCAGCTTAGTGGGACAAAAACTGTTTTTT. Together with reference TRBV7-9 and TRBJ1-4, the CDR3 gives the full variable domain: DTGVSQNPRHKITKRGQNVTFRCDPISEHNRLYWYRQTLGQGPEFLTYFQNEAQLEKSRLLSDRFSAERPKGSFSTLEIQRTEQGDSAMYLCASSLVGQKLFFGSGTQLSVL.

This clonotype counts as medium-sized (0.01 to 0.1%). The chain has TRBV7-9 and TRBJ2-1; 7 positions match TRBD1. The ends lost 5 bases at V and 4 bases at J; junction bases unmatched: 5. The germline V gene encodes CDR1 SEHNR and CDR2 FQNEAQ (reference sequence). The CDR3 covers 14 residues. Here the CDR3 reads CASSPRDRYNEQFF. CDR3 nucleotide sequence: TGTGCCAGCAGCCCCAGGGACAGATACAATGAGCAGTTCTTC. Supplemented by reference TRBV7-9 and TRBJ2-1, the full variable domain reads DTGVSQNPRHKITKRGQNVTFRCDPISEHNRLYWYRQTLGQGPEFLTYFQNEAQLEKSRLLSDRFSAERPKGSFSTLEIQRTEQGDSAMYLCASSPRDRYNEQFFGPGTRLTVL.

Regarding this clonotype: This could be a read error, since a much larger clone is one nucleotide away. V gene TRBV7-3 combines with J gene TRBJ2-5; D not resolved. This CDR3 contains 13 residues. Germline-derived CDR1 and CDR2 are SGHTA and FQGTGA. V shed 0 bases and J shed 5 bases, with 7 bases lying between them. The CDR3 sequence: CASSLTGCETQYF. The CDR3, as DNA: TGTGCCAGCAGCTTAACGGGGTGCGAGACCCAGTACTTC.

This chain uses TRBV4-3 with TRBJ2-7, with D possibly matching TRBD1 (6 bases). Germline-derived CDR1 and CDR2 are LGHNA and YSLEER. Trimming removed 5 bases at V and 6 bases at J, with 11 bases between. The CDR3 consists of 12 residues. CDR3 nucleotides: TGCGCCAGCAGCAGCAGGGGTGGCGAGCAGTACTTC. This gives the protein CASSSRGGEQYF.